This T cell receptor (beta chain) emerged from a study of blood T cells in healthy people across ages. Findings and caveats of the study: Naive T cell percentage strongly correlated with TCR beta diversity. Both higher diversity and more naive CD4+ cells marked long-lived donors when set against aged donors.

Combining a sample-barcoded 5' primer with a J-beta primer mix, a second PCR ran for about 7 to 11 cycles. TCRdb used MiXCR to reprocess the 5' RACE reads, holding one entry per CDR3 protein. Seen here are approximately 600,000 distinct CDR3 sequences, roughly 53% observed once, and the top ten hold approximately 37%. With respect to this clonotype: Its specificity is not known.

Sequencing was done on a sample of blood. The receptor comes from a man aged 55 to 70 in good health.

CDR3 in DNA: TGTGCCAGCAGCCAGGGACTAGCGGGGGCCGTCACCTACGAGCAGTACTTC. It specifies CASSQGLAGAVTYEQYF. The chain employs TRBV11-2 and TRBJ2-7; 14 nucleotides match TRBD2. Per the germline V gene, CDR1 is SGHAT and CDR2 is FQNNGV. The CDR3 spans 17 residues. The V gene end was trimmed by 5 bases and the J gene end by 2 bases; junction bases not matched to a gene: 8.